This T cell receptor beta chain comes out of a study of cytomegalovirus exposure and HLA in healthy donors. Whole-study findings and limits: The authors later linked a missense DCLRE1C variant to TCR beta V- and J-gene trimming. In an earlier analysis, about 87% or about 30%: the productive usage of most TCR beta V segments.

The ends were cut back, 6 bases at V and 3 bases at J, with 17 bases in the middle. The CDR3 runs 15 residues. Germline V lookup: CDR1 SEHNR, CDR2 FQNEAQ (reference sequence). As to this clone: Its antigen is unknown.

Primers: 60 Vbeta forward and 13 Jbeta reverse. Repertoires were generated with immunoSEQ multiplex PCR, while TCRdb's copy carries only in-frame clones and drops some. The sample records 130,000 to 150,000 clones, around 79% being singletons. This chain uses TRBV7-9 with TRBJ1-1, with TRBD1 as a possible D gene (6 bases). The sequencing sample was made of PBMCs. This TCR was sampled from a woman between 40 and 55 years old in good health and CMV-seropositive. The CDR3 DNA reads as TGTGCCAGCAGAAGGGACACCCTTTTTTACACTGAAGCTTTCTTT. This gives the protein CASRRDTLFYTEAFF.